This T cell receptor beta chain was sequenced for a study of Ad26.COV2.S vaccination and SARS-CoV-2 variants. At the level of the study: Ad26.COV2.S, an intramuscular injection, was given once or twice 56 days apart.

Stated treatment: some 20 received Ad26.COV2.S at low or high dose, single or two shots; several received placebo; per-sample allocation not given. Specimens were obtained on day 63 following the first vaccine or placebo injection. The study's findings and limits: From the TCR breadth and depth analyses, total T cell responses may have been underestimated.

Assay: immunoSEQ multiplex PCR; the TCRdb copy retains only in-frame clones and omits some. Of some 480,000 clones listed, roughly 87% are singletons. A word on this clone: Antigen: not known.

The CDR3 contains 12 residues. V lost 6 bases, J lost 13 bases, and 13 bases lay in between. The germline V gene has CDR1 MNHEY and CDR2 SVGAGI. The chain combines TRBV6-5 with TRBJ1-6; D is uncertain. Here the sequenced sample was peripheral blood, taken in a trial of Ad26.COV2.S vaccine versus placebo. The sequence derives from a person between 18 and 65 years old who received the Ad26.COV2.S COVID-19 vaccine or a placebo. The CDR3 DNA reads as TGTGCCAGCAGGGTTCCGTCAGGTCCCCTCCACTTT. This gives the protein CASRVPSGPLHF.